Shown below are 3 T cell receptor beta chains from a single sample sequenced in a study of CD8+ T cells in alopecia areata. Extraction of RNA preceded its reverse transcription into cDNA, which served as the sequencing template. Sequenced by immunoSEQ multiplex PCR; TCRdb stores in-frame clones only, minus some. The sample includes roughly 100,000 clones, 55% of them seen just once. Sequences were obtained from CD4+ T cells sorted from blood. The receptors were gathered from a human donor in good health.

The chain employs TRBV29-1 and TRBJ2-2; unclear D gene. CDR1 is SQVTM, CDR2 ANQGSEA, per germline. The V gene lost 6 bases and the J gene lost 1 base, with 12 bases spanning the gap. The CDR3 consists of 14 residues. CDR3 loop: CSVLVSLNTGELFF. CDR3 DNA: TGCAGCGTCTTAGTAAGCTTGAACACCGGGGAGCTGTTTTTT.

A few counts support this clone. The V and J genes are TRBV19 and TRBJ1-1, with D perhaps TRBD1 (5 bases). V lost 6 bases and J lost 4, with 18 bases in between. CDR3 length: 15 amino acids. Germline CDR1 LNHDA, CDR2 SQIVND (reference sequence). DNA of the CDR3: TGTGCCAGTAGGACCGAGGGGTGGGCCGGCACTGAAGCTTTCTTT. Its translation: CASRTEGWAGTEAFF. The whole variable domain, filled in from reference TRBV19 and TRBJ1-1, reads DGGITQSPKYLFRKEGQNVTLSCEQNLNHDAMYWYRQDPGQGLRLIYYSQIVNDFQKGDIAEGYSVSREKKESFPLTVTSAQKNPTAFYLCASRTEGWAGTEAFFGQGTRLTVV.

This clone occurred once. CDR3 nucleotides: TGTGCCAGCTCACCACAAGGACAGTATGACACTGAAGCTTTCTTT. Amino acids: CASSPQGQYDTEAFF. The chain has TRBV18 and TRBJ1-1; D is perhaps TRBD1 (6 bases). The ends were cut back, 1 base at V and 3 bases at J, with 12 bases in the middle. The CDR3 loop spans 15 amino acids. Germline V gene data show CDR1 as KGHSH and CDR2 as LQKENI.